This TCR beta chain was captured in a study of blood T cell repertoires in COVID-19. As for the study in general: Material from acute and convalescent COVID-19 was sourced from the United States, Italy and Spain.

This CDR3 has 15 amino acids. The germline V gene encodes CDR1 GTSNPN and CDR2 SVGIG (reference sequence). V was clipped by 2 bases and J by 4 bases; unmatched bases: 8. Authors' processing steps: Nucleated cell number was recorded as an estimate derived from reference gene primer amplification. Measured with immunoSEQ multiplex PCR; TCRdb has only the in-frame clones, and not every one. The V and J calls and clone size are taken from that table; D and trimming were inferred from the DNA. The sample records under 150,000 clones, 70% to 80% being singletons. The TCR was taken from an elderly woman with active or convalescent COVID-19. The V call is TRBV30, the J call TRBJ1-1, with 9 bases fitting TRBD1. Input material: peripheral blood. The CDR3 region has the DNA TGTGCCTGGAGTCGAAGGGACAGGGTGACCACTGAAGCTTTCTTT. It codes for CAWSRRDRVTTEAFF.